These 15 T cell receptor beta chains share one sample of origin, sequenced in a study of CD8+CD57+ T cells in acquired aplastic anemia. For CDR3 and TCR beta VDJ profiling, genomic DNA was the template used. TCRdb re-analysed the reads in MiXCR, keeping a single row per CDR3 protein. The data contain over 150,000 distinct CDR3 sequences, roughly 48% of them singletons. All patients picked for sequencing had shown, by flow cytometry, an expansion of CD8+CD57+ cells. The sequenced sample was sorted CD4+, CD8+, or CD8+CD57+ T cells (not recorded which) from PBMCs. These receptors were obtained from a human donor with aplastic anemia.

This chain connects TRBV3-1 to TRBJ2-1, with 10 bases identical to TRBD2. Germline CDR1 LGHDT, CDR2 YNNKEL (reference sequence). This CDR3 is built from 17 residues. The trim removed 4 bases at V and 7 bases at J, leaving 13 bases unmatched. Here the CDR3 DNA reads TGTGCCAGCAGCCGAACCCAAGGGAGCGGGAGGGAAAATGAGCAGTTCTTC. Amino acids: CASSRTQGSGRENEQFF.

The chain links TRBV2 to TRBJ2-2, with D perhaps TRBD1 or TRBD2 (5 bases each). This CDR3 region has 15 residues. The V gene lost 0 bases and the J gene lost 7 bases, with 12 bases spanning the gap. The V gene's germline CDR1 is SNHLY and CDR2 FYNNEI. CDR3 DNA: TGTGCCAGCAGTGAAGCTTTGGGGGTGTTCGGGGAGCTGTTTTTT. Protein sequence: CASSEALGVFGELFF.

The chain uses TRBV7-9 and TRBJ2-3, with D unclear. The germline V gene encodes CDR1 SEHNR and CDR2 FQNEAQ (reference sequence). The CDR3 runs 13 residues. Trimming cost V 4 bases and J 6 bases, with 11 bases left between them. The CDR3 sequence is CASSSTGWDTQYF. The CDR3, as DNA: TGTGCCAGCAGCTCCACTGGGTGGGATACGCAGTATTTT. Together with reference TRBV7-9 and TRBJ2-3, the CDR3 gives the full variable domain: DTGVSQNPRHKITKRGQNVTFRCDPISEHNRLYWYRQTLGQGPEFLTYFQNEAQLEKSRLLSDRFSAERPKGSFSTLEIQRTEQGDSAMYLCASSSTGWDTQYFGPGTRLTVL.

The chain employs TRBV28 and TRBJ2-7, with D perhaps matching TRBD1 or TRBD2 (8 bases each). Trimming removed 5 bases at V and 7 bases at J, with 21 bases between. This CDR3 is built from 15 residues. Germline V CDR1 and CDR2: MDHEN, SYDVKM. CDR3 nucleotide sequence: TGTGCCAGCAGTCCTCCCGGACAGGGACTAGGGGAGCAGTACTTC. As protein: CASSPPGQGLGEQYF.

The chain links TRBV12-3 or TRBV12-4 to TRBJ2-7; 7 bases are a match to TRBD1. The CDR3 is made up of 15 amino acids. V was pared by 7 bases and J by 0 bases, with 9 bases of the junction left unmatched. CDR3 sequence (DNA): TGTGCCAGCACCGGTAGAGGGGACAGCTCCTACGAGCAGTACTTC. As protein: CASTGRGDSSYEQYF.

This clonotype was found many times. CDR3 nucleotides: TGTGCCAGCAGCCTAATTTGGGACCACTCCTACGAGCAGTACTTC. Protein: CASSLIWDHSYEQYF. This chain uses TRBV6-1 with TRBJ2-7, with D perhaps matching TRBD1 or TRBD2 (5 bases each). The CDR3 is made up of 15 amino acids. V shed 6 bases and J shed 0 bases, with 15 bases lying between them. The germline V gene has CDR1 MNHNS and CDR2 SASEGT.

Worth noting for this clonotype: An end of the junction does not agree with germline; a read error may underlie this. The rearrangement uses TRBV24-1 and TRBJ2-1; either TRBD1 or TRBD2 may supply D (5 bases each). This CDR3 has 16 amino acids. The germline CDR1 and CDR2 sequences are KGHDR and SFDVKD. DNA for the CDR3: TGTGCCACCAGTGATAACCGGGACCGACCTTCCAATGAGCAGTCCTTC. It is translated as CATSDNRDRPSNEQSF.

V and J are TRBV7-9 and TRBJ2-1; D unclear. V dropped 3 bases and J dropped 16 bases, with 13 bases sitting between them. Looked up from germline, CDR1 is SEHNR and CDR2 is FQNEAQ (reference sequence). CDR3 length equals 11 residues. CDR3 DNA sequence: TGTGCCAGCAGCTTGGACCTCGGTTTTTTCTTC. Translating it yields CASSLDLGFFF.

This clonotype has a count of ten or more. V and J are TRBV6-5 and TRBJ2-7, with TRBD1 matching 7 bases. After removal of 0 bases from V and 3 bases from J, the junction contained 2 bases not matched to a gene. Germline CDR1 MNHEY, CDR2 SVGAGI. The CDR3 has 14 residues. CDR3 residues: CASSYSAGGYEQYF. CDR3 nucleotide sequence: TGTGCCAGCAGTTACTCTGCAGGGGGCTACGAGCAGTACTTC.

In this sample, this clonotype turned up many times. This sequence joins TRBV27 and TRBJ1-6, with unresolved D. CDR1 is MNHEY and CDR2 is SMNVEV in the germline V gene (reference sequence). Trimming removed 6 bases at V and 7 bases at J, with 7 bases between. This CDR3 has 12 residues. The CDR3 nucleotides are TGTGCCAGCAGCATAATAAATTCACCCCTCCACTTT. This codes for CASSIINSPLHF.

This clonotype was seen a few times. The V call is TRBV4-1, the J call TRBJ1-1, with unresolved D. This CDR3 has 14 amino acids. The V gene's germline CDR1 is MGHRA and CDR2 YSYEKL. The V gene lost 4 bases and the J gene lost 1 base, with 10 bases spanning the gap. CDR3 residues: CASSPGEENTEAFF. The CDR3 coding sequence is TGCGCCAGCAGCCCCGGCGAAGAGAACACTGAAGCTTTCTTT.

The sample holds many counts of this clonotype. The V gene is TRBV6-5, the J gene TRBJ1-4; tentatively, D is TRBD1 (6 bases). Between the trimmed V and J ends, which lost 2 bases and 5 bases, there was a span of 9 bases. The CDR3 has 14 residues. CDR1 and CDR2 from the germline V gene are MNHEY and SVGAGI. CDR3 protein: CASSYTQGNEKLFF. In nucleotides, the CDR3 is TGTGCCAGCAGTTACACACAGGGAAATGAAAAACTGTTTTTT.

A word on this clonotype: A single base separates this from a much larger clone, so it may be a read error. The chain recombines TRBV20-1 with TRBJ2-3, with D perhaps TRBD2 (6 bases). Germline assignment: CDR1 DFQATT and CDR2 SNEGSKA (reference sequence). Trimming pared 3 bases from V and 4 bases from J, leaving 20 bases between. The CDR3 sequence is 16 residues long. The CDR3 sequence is CSASKMGGVAPDTQYF. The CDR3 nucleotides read TGCAGTGCTAGTAAAATGGGCGGGGTGGCCCCAGATACGCAGTATTTT.

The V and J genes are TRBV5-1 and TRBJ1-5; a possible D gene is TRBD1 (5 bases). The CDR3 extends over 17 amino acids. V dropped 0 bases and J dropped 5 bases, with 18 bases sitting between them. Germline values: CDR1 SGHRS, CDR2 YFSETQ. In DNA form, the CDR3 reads TGCGCCAGCAGCTTGGGTGCTAAGGGGATTCTTGATCAGCCCCAGCATTTT. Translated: CASSLGAKGILDQPQHF.

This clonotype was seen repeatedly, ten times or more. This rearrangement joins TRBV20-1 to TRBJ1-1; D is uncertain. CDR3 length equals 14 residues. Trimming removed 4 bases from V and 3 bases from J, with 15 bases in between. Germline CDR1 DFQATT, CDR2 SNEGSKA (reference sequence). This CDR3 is CSATSGRGHTEAFF. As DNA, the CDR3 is TGCAGTGCTACTAGTGGGAGAGGGCACACTGAAGCTTTCTTT.